This TCR beta chain was retrieved from a study of Tregs in tolerant kidney transplant recipients. General study points: Tolerant patients' donor-specific Tregs expanded beyond overall Tregs, suggesting antigen-driven growth. Validation in larger populations is needed because few patients were studied. No direct test of biological reproducibility was done here.

As for this clone: As yet, its antigen is unknown. The read terminates 3 residues before the CDR3 end, so the remaining end is supplied by the germline J gene.

CD4+CD25+CD127- Tregs, CD4+CD25- non-Tregs, CD4 and CD8 cells were sorted. The table came from immunoSEQ multiplex PCR; TCRdb's copy has only in-frame clones and leaves some out. Recorded for this sample: 31,000 or so clones. This CDR3 spans 15 amino acids. Germline-derived CDR1 and CDR2 are SGHTA and FQGTGA. J lost 4 bases, V lost 5 bases, and 4 bases had no gene match. The receptor was isolated from a human donor who received a combined kidney and bone marrow transplant. The chain employs TRBV7-3 and TRBJ2-7; TRBD2 matches at 14 bases. Material: CD8+ T cells from blood, obtained before the transplant. CDR3 sequence reads: CASSLGLAGVYEQYF. The DNA read from the CDR3 is TGTGCCAGCAGCCTGGGACTAGCGGGAGTGTACGAG.